These 22 T cell receptor beta chains came from one sample sequenced in a study of OX40 agonist ivuxolimab in advanced cancers. Libraries were prepared by immunoSEQ multiplex PCR; TCRdb keeps only in-frame clonotypes and omits some of them. Of roughly 86,000 clones listed, 75% to 95% were seen once; the top ten hold roughly 0.42%. Specimen: CD4+ or CD8+ T cells sorted from blood, collected in a trial of the OX40 agonist ivuxolimab. Every receptor here comes from an adult with an advanced solid tumor such as melanoma, head and neck, liver or kidney cancer.

This clone was found a few times. V usage is TRBV5-1 and J usage is TRBJ2-5, with TRBD2 identical over 11 bases. The V segment lost 3 bases and the J segment 2 bases; nucleotides outside the gene matches: 6. CDR3 length equals 16 residues. Germline CDR1 SGHRS, CDR2 YFSETQ. CDR3 sequence (DNA): TGCGCCAGCAGCTCCTCTACTAGCGGGGGACAAGAGACCCAGTACTTC. It translates to CASSSSTSGGQETQYF.

The V gene is TRBV5-1, the J gene TRBJ1-2, with 8 bases lining up with TRBD1. Germline CDR1 and CDR2: SGHRS and YFSETQ. This CDR3 contains 13 residues. Trimming at V came to 3 bases and at J to 7 bases, leaving 5 bases not matched to a gene. The CDR3: CASSYDGQGGYTF. The CDR3 nucleotides read TGCGCCAGCAGCTACGATGGACAGGGTGGCTACACCTTC.

The chain recombines TRBV6-1 with TRBJ1-4; tentative D call: TRBD1 (5 bases). Germline values: CDR1 MNHNS, CDR2 SASEGT. This CDR3 is 15 amino acids long. Trimming took off 2 bases at V and 10 bases at J, with 17 bases between the two ends. The CDR3 DNA follows: TGTGCCAGCAGTGAAAACCCAGCAGGGACGTCAAAACTGTTTTTT. It encodes CASSENPAGTSKLFF.

V usage is TRBV7-8 and J usage is TRBJ2-7; TRBD1 matches at 10 bases. With V trimmed by 4 bases and J by 4 bases, 4 bases remained unmatched. The CDR3 contains 14 residues. Germline V gene sequence: CDR1 SGHVS, CDR2 FQNEAQ. The CDR3 nucleotides read TGTGCCAGCAGCTCAGACAGGGGGCGATACGAGCAGTACTTC. Translation: CASSSDRGRYEQYF.

The chain carries TRBV21-1 and TRBJ2-5; the D segment call TRBD2 is taken from the table without a DNA check. TRBV21-1 is a known pseudogene. The CDR3 length is 18 residues. The CDR3 region is CASSKIISRREGLETQYF. DNA for the CDR3: TGTGCCAGCAGCAAAATTATCTCTAGGCGGGAGGGCCTAGAGACCCAGTACTTC.

This chain links TRBV11-3 with TRBJ2-2, with D possibly matching TRBD2 (5 bases). With 5 bases removed from V and 1 base from J, the gap between germline ends came to 11 bases. The CDR3 extends over 15 amino acids. Germline CDR1 and CDR2: SGHNT and YENEEA. The CDR3 sequence is CASSRRAGNTGELFF. CDR3 DNA: TGTGCCAGCAGCCGTCGGGCGGGGAACACCGGGGAGCTGTTTTTT.

This chain joins TRBV4-1 and TRBJ2-7; 9 nucleotides line up with TRBD2. Germline V gene lookup returns CDR1 MGHRA and CDR2 YSYEKL. V trimming: 4 bases; J trimming: 5 bases; junction bases outside the gene matches: 24. The CDR3 runs to 20 residues. In nucleotides, the CDR3 is TGCGCCAGCAGCCTGAAACCGACTATGAGCGGGAGGCCATCGATCAACGAGCAGTACTTC. It is translated as CASSLKPTMSGRPSINEQYF.

The chain employs TRBV10-3 and TRBJ2-5; D possibly corresponds to TRBD2 (5 bases). The end of the DNA is better explained by TRBJ2-7, so the J call may be wrong. The CDR3 has 14 residues. The germline gives CDR1 ENHRY, CDR2 SYGVKD. DNA of the CDR3: TGTGCCATCAGTGAGGGCGGGTCCATTTACGAGCAGTACTTC. Translated: CAISEGGSIYEQYF.

The rearrangement uses TRBV28 and TRBJ2-3; 9 bases are a match to TRBD2. Germline loops: CDR1 MDHEN, CDR2 SYDVKM. The CDR3 sequence is 15 residues long. V trimming: 2 bases; J trimming: 5 bases; junction bases outside the gene matches: 5. The CDR3 coding sequence is TGTGCCAGCAGTTTAGCGGGGGGGCGGAAAGATACGCAGTATTTT. This encodes CASSLAGGRKDTQYF. Combining the CDR3 with reference TRBV28 and TRBJ2-3 gives the whole variable domain DVKVTQSSRYLVKRTGEKVFLECVQDMDHENMFWYRQDPGLGLRLIYFSYDVKMKEKGDIPEGYSVSREKKERFSLILESASTNQTSMYLCASSLAGGRKDTQYFGPGTRLTVL.

This clone appeared once. This chain links TRBV7-9 with TRBJ1-2; D is unclear. The CDR3 consists of 15 residues. The V gene lost 3 bases and the J gene lost 4 bases, with 15 bases spanning the gap. Per the germline V gene, CDR1 is SEHNR and CDR2 is FQNEAQ (reference sequence). CDR3 in amino acids: CASSFWASISYGYTF. The CDR3 nucleotides read TGTGCCAGCAGCTTCTGGGCCTCTATTTCCTATGGCTACACCTTC.

The chain uses TRBV15 and TRBJ1-5; D perhaps matches TRBD1 (6 bases). Germline V gene data show CDR1 as LNHNV and CDR2 as YYDKDF (reference sequence). Trimming stripped 3 bases from V and 1 base from J, with 13 bases between. This CDR3 is 16 amino acids long. The DNA of the CDR3 is TGTGCCACCAGCAGTCCGGGGGCACCGAGCAATCAGCCCCAGCATTTT. Protein sequence: CATSSPGAPSNQPQHF.

This clone has just one count. The J gene is TRBJ2-5, the V gene TRBV11-3; 7 nucleotides line up with TRBD2. CDR3 length: 15 amino acids. Germline V gives CDR1 SGHNT, CDR2 YENEEA. V trimming: 5 bases; J trimming: 5 bases; junction bases outside the gene matches: 11. CDR3 coding DNA: TGTGCCAGCAGCCAGCCACGCCTGGGGGGGGAGACCCAGTACTTC. It yields the protein CASSQPRLGGETQYF. Full variable domain (missing parts from reference TRBV11-3 and TRBJ2-5): EAGVVQSPRYKIIEKKQPVAFWCNPISGHNTLYWYLQNLGQGPELLIRYENEEAVDDSQLPKDRFSAERLKGVDSTLKIQPAELGDSAVYLCASSQPRLGGETQYFGPGTRLLVL.

This sequence joins TRBV4-1 and TRBJ1-4; maybe TRBD1 (6 bases). Per germline, CDR1 MGHRA and CDR2 YSYEKL. The CDR3 runs 15 residues. V lost 6 bases and J 5 bases, leaving 16 bases between the germline ends. DNA for the CDR3: TGCGCCAGCAGTCCCTACCGAACAGGGAATGAAAAACTGTTTTTT. It codes for CASSPYRTGNEKLFF.

The chain couples TRBV7-9 to TRBJ1-1; D is uncertain. Germline-derived CDR1 and CDR2 are SEHNR and FQNEAQ (reference sequence). The CDR3 has 14 amino acids. Trimming cost V 6 bases and J 0 bases, with 11 bases left between them. CDR3 DNA: TGTGCCAGCAGGGATACGGGAATGAACACTGAAGCTTTCTTT. Translating it yields CASRDTGMNTEAFF.

V usage is TRBV30 and J usage is TRBJ1-4; weak D call: TRBD1 (5 bases). Trimming took 6 bases from V and 12 from J, leaving 11 bases between them. The CDR3 spans 10 residues. Germline CDR1 reads GTSNPN; CDR2 reads SVGIG (reference sequence). The DNA of the CDR3 is TGTGCCTGCGGGGACCGCGAACTGTTTTTT. This codes for CACGDRELFF.

This chain joins TRBV29-1 and TRBJ2-7, with D perhaps matching TRBD1 (6 bases). V was pared by 4 bases and J by 7 bases, with 11 bases between. The CDR3 spans 11 residues. Germline values: CDR1 SQVTM, CDR2 ANQGSEA. The CDR3 is CSVGLGTEQYF. In DNA, the CDR3 is TGCAGCGTTGGGTTGGGGACAGAGCAGTACTTC.

There are a few counts of this clone. DNA of the CDR3: TGTGCCAGCAGCTTAGCCCGGACAGGGCCTGAAGCTTTCTTT. It codes for CASSLARTGPEAFF. V and J are TRBV11-3 and TRBJ1-1; 8 nucleotides line up with TRBD1. The CDR3 is made up of 14 amino acids. The V gene's germline CDR1 is SGHNT and CDR2 YENEEA. J was trimmed by 6 bases and V by 1 base; bases with no gene match: 4.

The V and J genes are TRBV5-6 and TRBJ1-2; D not certain. Trimming left V 0 bases short and J 6 bases short, with 12 bases between. From germline, CDR1 is SGHDT and CDR2 YYEEEE. The CDR3 sequence is 14 residues long. This CDR3 reads CASSLERKTHGYTF. In DNA form, the CDR3 reads TGTGCCAGCAGCTTGGAGAGGAAAACCCATGGCTACACCTTC. Based on the CDR3 plus reference TRBV5-6 and TRBJ1-2, the full variable domain is DAGVTQSPTHLIKTRGQQVTLRCSPKSGHDTVSWYQQALGQGPQFIFQYYEEEERQRGNFPDRFSGHQFPNYSSELNVNALLLGDSALYLCASSLERKTHGYTFGSGTRLTVV.

The rearrangement uses TRBV7-9 and TRBJ2-7; weak D call: TRBD2 (5 bases). The CDR3 has 15 residues. V lost 0 bases to trimming and J lost 2 bases, with 11 bases between them. The germline V gene has CDR1 SEHNR and CDR2 FQNEAQ (reference sequence). The CDR3 spells CASSLALALAYEQYF. The CDR3 DNA reads as TGTGCCAGCAGCTTAGCGCTAGCTCTGGCCTACGAGCAGTACTTC.

The rearrangement joins TRBV28 to TRBJ2-1, with D possibly being TRBD1 (8 bases). Per the germline V gene, CDR1 is MDHEN and CDR2 is SYDVKM. The CDR3 totals 15 residues. V lost 6 bases and J lost 9, with 21 bases in between. CDR3 in DNA: TGTGCCAGCAGCCTAAGCGGGACAGGTCTTAGTGAGCAGTTCTTC. It is translated as CASSLSGTGLSEQFF.

CDR3 sequence (DNA): TGTGCCAGCAGTGGAAGTACAGGGGGGGACACTGAAGCTTTCTTT. It translates to CASSGSTGGDTEAFF. The rearrangement links TRBV6-1 to TRBJ1-1; 8 positions match TRBD1. The CDR3 is made up of 15 amino acids. After removal of 4 bases from V and 3 bases from J, the junction contained 7 bases not matched to a gene. Looked up from germline, CDR1 is MNHNS and CDR2 is SASEGT.

The V and J genes are TRBV5-4 and TRBJ2-7, with 7 bases fitting TRBD2. V gave up 2 bases and J gave up 6 bases; unmatched junction bases: 8. Germline CDR1 SGHNT, CDR2 YYREEE (reference sequence). This CDR3 comprises 14 residues. The CDR3 DNA follows: TGTGCCAGCAGCTTCGGACTAGACCTCGGCGAGCAGTACTTC. Its translation is CASSFGLDLGEQYF.